The rows below give T cell receptor beta chains drawn from one sample of a study of blood T cells in healthy people across ages. TCRdb called the 5' RACE reads again in MiXCR, with one record for every CDR3 protein. The top ten clones hold around 22% of a sample with 700,000 or so distinct CDR3 sequences, about 24% of them seen once. Sequences were obtained from blood. The origin of the receptors is a man between 65 and 80 years old in good health. Both conserved end residues are part of each CDR3. Each record gives: V gene, D gene, clone size, J gene, CDR3 DNA, CDR3 protein. A D gene is named only where the DNA matches it firmly. Size values are once, few and many counts, or a class for expanded clones, and some rows have none.

TRBV3-1	.	.	TRBJ2-1	TGTGCCAGCAGCCAAGGCAGCTTGACTAACAATGAGCAGTTCTTC	CASSQGSLTNNEQFF
TRBV3-1	.	.	TRBJ2-3	TGTGCCAGCAGCCGGCTTGGCGGAAACACAGATACGCAGTATTTT	CASSRLGGNTDTQYF
TRBV6-1	TRBD1	.	TRBJ1-2	TGTGCCAGCAGTAAAGAAGGATGGGGGACACTACAATTCCAGGGGGGCTATGGCTACACCTTC	CASSKEGWGTLQFQGGYGYTF
TRBV28	.	.	TRBJ1-2	TGTGCCAGCAATCGACGGGCGCTATTTGGCTGCACCTTC	CASNRRALFGCTF
TRBV5-1	TRBD1	.	TRBJ1-4	TGCGCCAGCAGCCCGGGACAGGGTACCGAAAAACTGTTTTTT	CASSPGQGTEKLFF
TRBV28	.	few	TRBJ2-7	TGTGCCAGCACTAGGACAGAATTTTACGAGCAGTACTTC	CASTRTEFYEQYF
TRBV10-3	TRBD1	.	TRBJ1-5	TGTGCCATCAGTGACCCGGACAGGGGTAGCAATCAGCCCCAGCATTTT	CAISDPDRGSNQPQHF
TRBV12-3/TRBV12-4	.	many	TRBJ2-3	TGTGCCAGCACTCAAGGCCCAGATACGCAGTATTTT	CASTQGPDTQYF
TRBV6-5	TRBD1	few	TRBJ1-1	TGTGCCAGCAGTTCACAGGGGCGCGGGGTAGCTTTCTTT	CASSSQGRGVAFF
TRBV7-3	.	few	TRBJ2-5	TGTGCCAGCAGCCCCCCCTCCTCCGCGGGTGGGTTGTTCTTC	CASSPPSSAGGLFF
TRBV29-1	.	few	TRBJ2-2	TGCAGCGTAGAAACAGGGCCAACGATCACCGGGGAGCTGTTTTTT	CSVETGPTITGELFF
TRBV7-6	.	.	TRBJ2-5	TGTGCCAGCAGTTCTCCTCGACAGATTCAAGAGACCCAGTACTTC	CASSSPRQIQETQYF
TRBV18	TRBD2	.	TRBJ2-5	TGTGCCAGCTCACCTCAGTCTGCGGGGGGTGAGACCCAGTACTTC	CASSPQSAGGETQYF
TRBV5-5	TRBD2	.	TRBJ2-5	TGTGCCAGCAGCCAAGGACTAGCTCTAGAGACCCAGTACTTC	CASSQGLALETQYF
TRBV13	.	.	TRBJ1-3	TGTGCCAGCAGCTTACGAAGGGGGGCGCTTGGAAACACCATATATTTT	CASSLRRGALGNTIYF
TRBV28	TRBD1	once	TRBJ1-2	TGTGCCAGCAGTACCTCGGGACAGGGGCACTATGGCTACACCTTC	CASSTSGQGHYGYTF
TRBV10-3	TRBD1	.	TRBJ2-7	TGTGCCATCAGTGAGTCGGGACAGGTCTACGAGCAGTACTTC	CAISESGQVYEQYF
TRBV9	.	.	TRBJ1-1	TGTGCCAGCAGCGTAGTTGGACAGACGAACACTGAAGCTTTCTTT	CASSVVGQTNTEAFF
TRBV29-1	.	.	TRBJ2-1	TGCAGCGTTGATTCTAGTGAGCAGTTCTTC	CSVDSSEQFF
TRBV12-3/TRBV12-4	.	.	TRBJ2-5	TGTGCCAGCAGTTTAGGCCTAGTAGTGGGTATTGGGGAGACCCAGTACTTC	CASSLGLVVGIGETQYF
TRBV28	.	few	TRBJ1-2	TGTGCCAGCAGTTTATCTTCGGGCAGTAGGGGAGGCTACACCTTC	CASSLSSGSRGGYTF
TRBV12-3/TRBV12-4	.	.	TRBJ2-4	TGTGCCAGCAATCCCGGGAGTGTCAAAAACATTCAGTACTTC	CASNPGSVKNIQYF
TRBV7-8	.	.	TRBJ2-7	TGTGCCAGCAGCCCCCAGGGCGGCGAGCAGTACTTC	CASSPQGGEQYF